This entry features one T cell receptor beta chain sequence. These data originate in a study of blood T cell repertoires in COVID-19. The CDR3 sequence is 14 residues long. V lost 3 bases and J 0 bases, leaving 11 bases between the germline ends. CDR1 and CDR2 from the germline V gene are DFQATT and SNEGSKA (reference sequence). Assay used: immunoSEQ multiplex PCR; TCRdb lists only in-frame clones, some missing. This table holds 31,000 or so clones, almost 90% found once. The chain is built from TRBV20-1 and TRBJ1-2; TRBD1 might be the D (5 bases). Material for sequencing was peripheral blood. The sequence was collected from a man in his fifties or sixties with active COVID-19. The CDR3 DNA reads TGCAGTGCTAGTCCCAGGGTTTCTAACTATGGCTACACCTTC. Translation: CSASPRVSNYGYTF.